This T cell receptor beta chain was recovered during a study of memory CD4+ T cells and cytomegalovirus serostatus. The method was immunoSEQ multiplex PCR; TCRdb's version includes in-frame clones alone and lacks a portion of them. The sample has about 100,000 clones, 80% seen once. A word on this clone: Its antigen is still unknown.

The sort gate was single viable CD3+CD4+CD8-CD45RO+ cells for memory CD4+ T cells. Positive selection with CD4 microbeads enriched total CD4+ T cells. The CDR3 is 16 residues long. CDR1 is LNHDA and CDR2 is SQIVND in the germline V gene (reference sequence). Trimming at V came to 9 bases and at J to 6 bases, leaving 15 bases not matched to a gene. The study's findings and limits: Repertoires predicted CMV serostatus with median bootstrapped AUC of around 0.95.

V usage is TRBV19 and J usage is TRBJ1-1, with TRBD1 identical over 11 bases. The sequenced material came from memory CD4+ T cells from blood. This sequence was found in an adult in good health and CMV-seropositive. The CDR3 loop reads CASRKPSGQGASEAFF. The CDR3 nucleotides read TGTGCCAGCCGAAAACCATCCGGACAGGGGGCTTCTGAAGCTTTCTTT.